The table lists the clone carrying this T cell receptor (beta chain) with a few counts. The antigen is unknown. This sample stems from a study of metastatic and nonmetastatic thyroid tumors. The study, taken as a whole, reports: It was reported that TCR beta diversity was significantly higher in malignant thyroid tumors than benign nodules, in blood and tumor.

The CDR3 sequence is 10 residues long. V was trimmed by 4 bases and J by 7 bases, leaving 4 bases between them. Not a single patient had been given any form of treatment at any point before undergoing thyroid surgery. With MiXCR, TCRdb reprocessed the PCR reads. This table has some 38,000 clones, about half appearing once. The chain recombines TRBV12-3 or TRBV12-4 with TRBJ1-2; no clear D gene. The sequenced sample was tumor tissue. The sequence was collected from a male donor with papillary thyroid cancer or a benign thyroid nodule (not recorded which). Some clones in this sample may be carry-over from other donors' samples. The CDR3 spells CASSSRGYTF. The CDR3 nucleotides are TGTGCCAGCAGTTCCCGTGGCTACACCTTC.